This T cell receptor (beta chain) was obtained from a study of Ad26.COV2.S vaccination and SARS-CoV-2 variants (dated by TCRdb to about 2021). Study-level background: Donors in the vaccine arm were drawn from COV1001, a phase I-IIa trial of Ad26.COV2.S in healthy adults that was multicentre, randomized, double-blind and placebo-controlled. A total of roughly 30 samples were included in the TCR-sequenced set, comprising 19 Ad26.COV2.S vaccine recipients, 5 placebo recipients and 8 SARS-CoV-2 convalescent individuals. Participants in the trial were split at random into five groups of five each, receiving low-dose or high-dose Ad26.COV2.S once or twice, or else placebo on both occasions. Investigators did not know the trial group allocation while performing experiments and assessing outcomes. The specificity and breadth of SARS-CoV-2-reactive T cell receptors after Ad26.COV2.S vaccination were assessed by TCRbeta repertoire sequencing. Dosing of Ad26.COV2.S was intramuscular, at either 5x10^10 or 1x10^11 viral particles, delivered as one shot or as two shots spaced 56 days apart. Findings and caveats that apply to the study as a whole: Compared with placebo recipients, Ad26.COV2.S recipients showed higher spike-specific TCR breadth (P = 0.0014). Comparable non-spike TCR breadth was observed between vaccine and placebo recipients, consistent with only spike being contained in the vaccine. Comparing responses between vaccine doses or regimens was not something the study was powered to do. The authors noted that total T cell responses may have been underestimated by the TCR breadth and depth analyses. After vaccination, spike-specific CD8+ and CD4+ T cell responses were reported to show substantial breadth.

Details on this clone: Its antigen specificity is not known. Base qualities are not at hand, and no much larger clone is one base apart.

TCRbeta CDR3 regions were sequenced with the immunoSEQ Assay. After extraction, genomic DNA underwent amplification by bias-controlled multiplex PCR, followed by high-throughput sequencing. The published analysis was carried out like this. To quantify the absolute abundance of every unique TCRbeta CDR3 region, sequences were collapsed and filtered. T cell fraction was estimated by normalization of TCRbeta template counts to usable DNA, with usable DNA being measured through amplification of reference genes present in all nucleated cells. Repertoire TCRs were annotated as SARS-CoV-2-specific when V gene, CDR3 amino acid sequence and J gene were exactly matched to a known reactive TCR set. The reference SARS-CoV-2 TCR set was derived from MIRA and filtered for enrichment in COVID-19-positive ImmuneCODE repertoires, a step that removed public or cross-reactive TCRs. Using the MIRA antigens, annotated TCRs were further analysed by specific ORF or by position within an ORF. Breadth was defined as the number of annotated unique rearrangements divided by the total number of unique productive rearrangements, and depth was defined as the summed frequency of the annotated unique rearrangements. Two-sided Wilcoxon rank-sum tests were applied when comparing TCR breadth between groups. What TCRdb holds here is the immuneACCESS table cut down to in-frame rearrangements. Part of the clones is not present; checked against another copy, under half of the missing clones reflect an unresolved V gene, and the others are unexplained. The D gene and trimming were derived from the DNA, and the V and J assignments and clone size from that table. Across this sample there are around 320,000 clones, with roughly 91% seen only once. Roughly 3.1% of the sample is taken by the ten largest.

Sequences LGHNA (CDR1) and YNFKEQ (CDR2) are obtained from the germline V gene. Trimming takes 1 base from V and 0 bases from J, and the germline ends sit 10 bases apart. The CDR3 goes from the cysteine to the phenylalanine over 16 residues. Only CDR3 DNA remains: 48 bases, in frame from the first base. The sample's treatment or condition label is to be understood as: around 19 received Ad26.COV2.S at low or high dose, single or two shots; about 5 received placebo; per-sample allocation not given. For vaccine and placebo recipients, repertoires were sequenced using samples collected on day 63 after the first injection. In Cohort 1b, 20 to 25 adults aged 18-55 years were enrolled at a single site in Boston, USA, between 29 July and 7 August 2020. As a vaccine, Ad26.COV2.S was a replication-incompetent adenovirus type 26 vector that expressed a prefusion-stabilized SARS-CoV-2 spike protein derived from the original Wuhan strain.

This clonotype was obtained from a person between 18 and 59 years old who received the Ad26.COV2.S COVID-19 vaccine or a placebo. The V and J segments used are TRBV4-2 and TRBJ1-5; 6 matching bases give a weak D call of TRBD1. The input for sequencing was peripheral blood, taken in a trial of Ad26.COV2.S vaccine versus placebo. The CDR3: CASSQAQGFSNQPQHF. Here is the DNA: TGTGCCAGCAGCCAAGCACAGGGTTTTAGCAATCAGCCCCAGCATTTT.